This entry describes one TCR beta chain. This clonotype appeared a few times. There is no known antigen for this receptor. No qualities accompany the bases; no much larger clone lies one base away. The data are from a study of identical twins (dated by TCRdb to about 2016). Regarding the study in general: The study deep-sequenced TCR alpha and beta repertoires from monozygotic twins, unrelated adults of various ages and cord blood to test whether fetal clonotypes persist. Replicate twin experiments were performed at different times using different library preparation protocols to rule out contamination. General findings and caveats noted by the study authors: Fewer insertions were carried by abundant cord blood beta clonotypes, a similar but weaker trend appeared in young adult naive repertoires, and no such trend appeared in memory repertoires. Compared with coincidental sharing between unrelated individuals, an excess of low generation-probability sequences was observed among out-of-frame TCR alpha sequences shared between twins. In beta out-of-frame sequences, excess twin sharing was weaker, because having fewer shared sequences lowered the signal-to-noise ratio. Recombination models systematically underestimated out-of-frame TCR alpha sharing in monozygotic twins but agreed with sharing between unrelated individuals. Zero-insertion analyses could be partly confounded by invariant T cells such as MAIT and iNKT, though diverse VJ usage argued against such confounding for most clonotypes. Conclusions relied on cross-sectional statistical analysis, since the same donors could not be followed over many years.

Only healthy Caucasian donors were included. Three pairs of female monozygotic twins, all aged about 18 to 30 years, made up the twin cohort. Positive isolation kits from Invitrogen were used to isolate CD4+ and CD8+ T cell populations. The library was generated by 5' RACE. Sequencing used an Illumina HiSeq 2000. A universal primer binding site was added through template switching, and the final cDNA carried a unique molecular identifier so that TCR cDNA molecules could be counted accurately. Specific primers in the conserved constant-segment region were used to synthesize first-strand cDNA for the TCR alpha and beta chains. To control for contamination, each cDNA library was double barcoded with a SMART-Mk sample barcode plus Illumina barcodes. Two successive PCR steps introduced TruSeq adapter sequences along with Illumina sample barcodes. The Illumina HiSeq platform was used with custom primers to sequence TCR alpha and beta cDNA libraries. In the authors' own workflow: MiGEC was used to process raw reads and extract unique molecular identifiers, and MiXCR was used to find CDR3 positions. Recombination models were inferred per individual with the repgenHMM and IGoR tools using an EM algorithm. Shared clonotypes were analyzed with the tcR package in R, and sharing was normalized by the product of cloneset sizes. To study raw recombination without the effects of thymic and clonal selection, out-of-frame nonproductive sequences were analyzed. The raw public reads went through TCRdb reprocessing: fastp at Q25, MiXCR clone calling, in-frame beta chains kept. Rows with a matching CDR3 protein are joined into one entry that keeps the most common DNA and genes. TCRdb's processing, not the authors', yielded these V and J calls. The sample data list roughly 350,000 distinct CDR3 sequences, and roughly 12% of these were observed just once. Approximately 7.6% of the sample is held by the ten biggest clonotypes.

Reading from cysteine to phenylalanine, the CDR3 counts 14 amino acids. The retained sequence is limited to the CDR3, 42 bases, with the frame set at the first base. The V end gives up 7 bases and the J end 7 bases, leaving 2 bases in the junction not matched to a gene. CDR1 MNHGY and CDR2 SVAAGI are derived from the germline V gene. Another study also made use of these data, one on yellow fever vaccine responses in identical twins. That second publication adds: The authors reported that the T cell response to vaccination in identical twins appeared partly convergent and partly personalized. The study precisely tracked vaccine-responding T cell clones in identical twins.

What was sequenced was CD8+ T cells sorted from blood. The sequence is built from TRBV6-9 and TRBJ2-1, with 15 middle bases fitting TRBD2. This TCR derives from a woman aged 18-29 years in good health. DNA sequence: TGTGCCAGCATCGGACTAGCGGGAGGGAATGAGCAGTTCTTC. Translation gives CASIGLAGGNEQFF.